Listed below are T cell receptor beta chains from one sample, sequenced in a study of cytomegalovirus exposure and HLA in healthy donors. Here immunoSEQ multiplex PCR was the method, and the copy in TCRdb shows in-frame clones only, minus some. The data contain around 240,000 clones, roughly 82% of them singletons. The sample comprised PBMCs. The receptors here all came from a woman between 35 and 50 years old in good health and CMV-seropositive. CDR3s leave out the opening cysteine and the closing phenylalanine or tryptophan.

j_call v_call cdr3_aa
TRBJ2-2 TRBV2 ASSETSGASGGELF
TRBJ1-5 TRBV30 AWSARTGSYQPQH
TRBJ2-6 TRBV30 AWEPGANVLT
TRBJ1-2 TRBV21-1 ASSKYGTAEFYGYT
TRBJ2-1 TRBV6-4 ASSVTPDSYNEQF
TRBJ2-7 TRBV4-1 ASSATAGLPSYEQY
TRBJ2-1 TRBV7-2 ASSSQGGVYNEQF
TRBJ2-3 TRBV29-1 SVEACGLEPNPDTQY
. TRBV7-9 ASSPAGGFYEQY
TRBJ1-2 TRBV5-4 ASSPDGGYYGYT
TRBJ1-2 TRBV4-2 ASSQEGTANYGYT
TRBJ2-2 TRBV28 ASTSGGADTGELF
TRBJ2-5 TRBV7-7 ASSPRTGPETQY
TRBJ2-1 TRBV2 ASMEFPRKTYNEQF
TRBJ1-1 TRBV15 ATSRDRSSNTEAF
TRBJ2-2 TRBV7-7 ASSLTSGAGELF
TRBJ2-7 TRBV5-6 ASSPLLGEGPREQY
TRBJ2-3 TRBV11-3 ASSSPWSDNSGYNTDTQY
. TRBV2 ASSFLPGDSYEQY
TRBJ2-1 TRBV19 ASSIGRVRRDEQF
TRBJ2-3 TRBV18 ASSLDRAATDTQY
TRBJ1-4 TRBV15 ATSRAGVNRGEKLF
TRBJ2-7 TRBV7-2 ASSLGQGAYEQY
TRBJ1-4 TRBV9 ASSLSGGGNNEKLF
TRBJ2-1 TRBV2 ASSEEQGISYNEQF
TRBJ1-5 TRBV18 ASSPRQGAYSNQPQH
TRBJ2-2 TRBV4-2 ASSQAVKSAGGTGELF
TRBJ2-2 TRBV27 ASSRESAPVRTGELF
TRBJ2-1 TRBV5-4 ASSSKSVDNEQF
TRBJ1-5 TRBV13 ASSVQGQGAGQPQH
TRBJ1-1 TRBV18 ASSPVGQVNTEAF
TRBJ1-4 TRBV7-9 ASSSFLLGGTTNEKLF
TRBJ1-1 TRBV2 ASTYRGKNTEAF
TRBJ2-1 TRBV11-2 ASSLWVAGANEQF